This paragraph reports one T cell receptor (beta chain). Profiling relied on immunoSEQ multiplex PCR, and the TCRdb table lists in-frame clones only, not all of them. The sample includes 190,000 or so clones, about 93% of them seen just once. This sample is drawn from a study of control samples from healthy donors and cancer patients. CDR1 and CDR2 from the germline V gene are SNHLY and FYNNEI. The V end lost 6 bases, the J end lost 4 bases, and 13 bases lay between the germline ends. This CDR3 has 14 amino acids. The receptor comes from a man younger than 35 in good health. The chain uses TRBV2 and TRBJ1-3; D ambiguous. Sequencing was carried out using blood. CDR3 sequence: CASRSNVQGNTIYF. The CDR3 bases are TGTGCCAGCAGGAGCAATGTTCAGGGAAACACCATATATTTT.